This T cell receptor (beta chain) derives from a study of radiotherapy plus CTLA-4 blockade in lung cancer. Data came from immunoSEQ multiplex PCR; TCRdb stores just in-frame clones and leaves some out. The sample lists 78,000 or so clones, around 87% seen once, with 0.85% to 0.9% in the top ten. The receptor comes from a human donor with non-small cell lung cancer who had stable disease on radiotherapy plus ipilimumab. Material: peripheral blood, obtained from a patient treated with radiotherapy plus ipilimumab.

The CDR3 coding sequence is TGTGCCAGCAGTTTAGTCGGGAGGGGCGGAGATACGCAGTATTTT. This encodes CASSLVGRGGDTQYF. The chain joins TRBV28 to TRBJ2-3; 8 nucleotides align to TRBD2. Germline CDR1 and CDR2: MDHEN and SYDVKM. The CDR3 has 15 amino acids. V was pared by 2 bases and J by 5 bases, with 6 bases of the junction left unmatched. Together with reference TRBV28 and TRBJ2-3, the CDR3 gives the full variable domain: DVKVTQSSRYLVKRTGEKVFLECVQDMDHENMFWYRQDPGLGLRLIYFSYDVKMKEKGDIPEGYSVSREKKERFSLILESASTNQTSMYLCASSLVGRGGDTQYFGPGTRLTVL.